This record covers a single TCR beta chain. Its antigen is not identified. The data derive from a study of T-cell memory formation after mild COVID-19. Study at large: Clusters of TCRs were largely donor specific.

Germline V gene data show CDR1 as MNHEY and CDR2 as SVGEGT. This CDR3 is built from 17 residues. With 4 bases clipped from V and 3 bases from J, the junction kept 5 bases outside the gene matches. Points from the study as a whole: A balance of CD4 and CD8 characterized clones contracting day 15 to 85, whereas later expanders leaned CD4+. Researchers could not confirm that second-wave clones peaking on day 37 targeted SARS-CoV-2.

MiXCR, run by TCRdb on the 5' RACE reads, gives a single entry per CDR3 protein. The repertoire holds some 410,000 distinct CDR3 sequences, 23% seen once, with around 13% in the top ten. The chain joins TRBV6-2 or TRBV6-3 to TRBJ2-3, with 15 bases that match TRBD2. The clonotype was recovered from an adult woman who had mild COVID-19 (a few samples of this study predate the infection). Cell type and time point are not known. The sample comprised PBMCs or a T cell subset sorted from them (not recorded which). The chain's CDR3 is CASSWTSGRAGTDTQYF. The CDR3 DNA reads TGTGCCAGCAGTTGGACTAGCGGGAGGGCCGGGACAGATACGCAGTATTTT.